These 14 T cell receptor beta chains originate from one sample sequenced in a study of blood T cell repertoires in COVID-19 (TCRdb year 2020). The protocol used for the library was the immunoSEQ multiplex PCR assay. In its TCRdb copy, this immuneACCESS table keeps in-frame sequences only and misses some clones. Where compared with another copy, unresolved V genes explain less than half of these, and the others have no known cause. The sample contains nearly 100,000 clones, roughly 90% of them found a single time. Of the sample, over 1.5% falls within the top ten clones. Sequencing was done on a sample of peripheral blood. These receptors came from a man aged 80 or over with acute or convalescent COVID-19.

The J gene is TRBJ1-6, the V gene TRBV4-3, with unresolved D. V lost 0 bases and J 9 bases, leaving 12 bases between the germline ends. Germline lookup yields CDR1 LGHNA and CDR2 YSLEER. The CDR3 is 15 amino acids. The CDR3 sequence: CASSQDRGVGSPLHF. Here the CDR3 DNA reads TGCGCCAGCAGCCAAGATCGCGGGGTAGGTTCACCCCTCCACTTT.

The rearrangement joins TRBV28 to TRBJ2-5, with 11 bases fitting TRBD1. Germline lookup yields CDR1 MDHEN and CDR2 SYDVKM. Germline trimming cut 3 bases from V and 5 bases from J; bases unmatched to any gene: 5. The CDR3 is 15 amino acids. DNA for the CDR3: TGTGCCAGCAGTTTCGGACAGGGGGCAGTTGAGACCCAGTACTTC. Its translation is CASSFGQGAVETQYF.

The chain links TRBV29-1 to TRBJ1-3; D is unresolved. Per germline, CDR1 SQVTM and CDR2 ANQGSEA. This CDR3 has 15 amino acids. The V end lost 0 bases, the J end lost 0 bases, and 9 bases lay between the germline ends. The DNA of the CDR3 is TGCAGCGTTGAAGATTACAGCGGCTCTGGAAACACCATATATTTT. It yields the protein CSVEDYSGSGNTIYF.

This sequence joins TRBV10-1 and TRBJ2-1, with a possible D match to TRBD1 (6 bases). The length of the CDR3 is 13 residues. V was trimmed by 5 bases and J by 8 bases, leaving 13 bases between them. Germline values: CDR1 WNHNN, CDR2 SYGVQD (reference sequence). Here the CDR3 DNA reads TGCGCCAGCAGTAATGGGGGCCGCTATGAGCAGTTCTTC. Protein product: CASSNGGRYEQFF.

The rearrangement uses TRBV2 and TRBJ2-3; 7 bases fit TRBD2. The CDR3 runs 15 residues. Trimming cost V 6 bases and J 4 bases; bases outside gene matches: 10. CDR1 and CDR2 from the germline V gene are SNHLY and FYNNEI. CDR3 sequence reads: CASSMRRTSSDTQYF. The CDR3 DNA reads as TGTGCCAGCAGCATGAGGCGGACTAGTTCAGATACGCAGTATTTT.

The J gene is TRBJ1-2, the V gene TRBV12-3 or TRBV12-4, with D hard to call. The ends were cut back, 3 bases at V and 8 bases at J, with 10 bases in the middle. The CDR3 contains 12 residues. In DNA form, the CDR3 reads TGTGCCAGCAGTTTTCAAGAGCGGGGCTACACCTTC. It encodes CASSFQERGYTF.

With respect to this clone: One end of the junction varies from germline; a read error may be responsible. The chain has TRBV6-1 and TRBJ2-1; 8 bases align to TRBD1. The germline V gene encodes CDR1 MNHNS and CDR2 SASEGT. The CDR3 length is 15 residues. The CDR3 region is CASREGQGIYNEQFF. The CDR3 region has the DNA TGTGCCAGCAGGGAAGGACAGGGAATCTACAATGAGCAGTTCTTC.

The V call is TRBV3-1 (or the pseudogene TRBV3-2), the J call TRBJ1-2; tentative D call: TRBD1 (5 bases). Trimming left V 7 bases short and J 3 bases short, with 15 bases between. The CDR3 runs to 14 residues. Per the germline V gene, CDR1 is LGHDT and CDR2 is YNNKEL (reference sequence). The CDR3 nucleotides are TGTGCCAGCACCCCCACCCGGGGGGACTATGGCTACACCTTC. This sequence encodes CASTPTRGDYGYTF.

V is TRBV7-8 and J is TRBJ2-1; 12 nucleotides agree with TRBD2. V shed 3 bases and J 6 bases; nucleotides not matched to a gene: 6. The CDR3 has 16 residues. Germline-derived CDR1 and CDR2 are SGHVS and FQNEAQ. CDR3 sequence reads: CASSFSLAGGTNEQFF. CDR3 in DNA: TGTGCCAGCAGCTTTTCTCTAGCGGGAGGGACCAATGAGCAGTTCTTC.

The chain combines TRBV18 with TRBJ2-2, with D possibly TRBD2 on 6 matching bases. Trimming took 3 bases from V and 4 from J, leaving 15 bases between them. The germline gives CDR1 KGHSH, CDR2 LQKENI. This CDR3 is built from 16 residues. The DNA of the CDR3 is TGTGCCAGCTCACCCCCCACGATAGCGGTCACCGGGGAGCTGTTTTTT. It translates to CASSPPTIAVTGELFF.

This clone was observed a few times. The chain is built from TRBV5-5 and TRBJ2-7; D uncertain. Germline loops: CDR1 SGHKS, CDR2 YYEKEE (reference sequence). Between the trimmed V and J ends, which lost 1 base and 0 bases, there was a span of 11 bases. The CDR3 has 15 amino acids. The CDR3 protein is CASSLSIASSYEQYF. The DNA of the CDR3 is TGTGCCAGCAGCTTGTCTATAGCTAGCTCCTACGAGCAGTACTTC.

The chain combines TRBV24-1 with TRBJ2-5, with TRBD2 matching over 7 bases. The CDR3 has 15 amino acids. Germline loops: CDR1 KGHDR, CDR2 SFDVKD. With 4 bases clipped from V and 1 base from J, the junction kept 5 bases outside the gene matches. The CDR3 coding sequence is TGTGCCACCAGTGACCAGACTAGCCTCCAAGAGACCCAGTACTTC. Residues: CATSDQTSLQETQYF.

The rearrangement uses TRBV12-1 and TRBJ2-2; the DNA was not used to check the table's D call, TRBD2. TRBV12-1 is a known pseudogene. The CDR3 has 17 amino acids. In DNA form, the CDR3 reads TGTGCCAGCAGCTTGCTGGGACTAGCGGGTGACACCGGGGAGCTGTTTTTT. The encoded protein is CASSLLGLAGDTGELFF.

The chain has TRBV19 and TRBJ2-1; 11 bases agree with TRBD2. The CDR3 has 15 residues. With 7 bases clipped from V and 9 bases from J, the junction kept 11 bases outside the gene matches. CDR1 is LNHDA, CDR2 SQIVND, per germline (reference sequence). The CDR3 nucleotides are TGTGCCAGTAAAGATGCTAGCGGGAGGAGGGGTGAGCAGTTCTTC. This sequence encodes CASKDASGRRGEQFF.